The 22 T cell receptor beta chains in this list originate from one sample, sequenced in a study of control samples from healthy donors and cancer patients (dated by TCRdb to about 2020). The receptor library was made with the immunoSEQ multiplex PCR assay. TCRdb holds this immuneACCESS table with in-frame rearrangements only. Some clones are missing; in checked studies, unresolved V genes explain under half, and the rest has no known cause. This sample lists about 130,000 clones; roughly nine tenths were detected once. The top ten clonotypes cover around 2% of the sample. The sample consisted of blood. These receptors all stem from a man between 18 and 29 years old in good health.

The rearrangement links TRBV3-1 (or the pseudogene TRBV3-2) to TRBJ1-2; D perhaps matches TRBD1 (5 bases). The germline gives CDR1 LGHDT, CDR2 YNNKEL (reference sequence). This CDR3 has 13 residues. Trimming took 4 bases from V and 4 from J, leaving 10 bases between them. CDR3 DNA sequence: TGTGCCAGCAGCCCGACAGCTGGCTATGGCTACACCTTC. Its protein is CASSPTAGYGYTF.

CDR3 residues: CASSRWAGGTDTQYF. The CDR3 DNA is TGTGCCAGCTCACGGTGGGCAGGGGGCACAGATACGCAGTATTTT. The chain combines TRBV18 with TRBJ2-3, with a possible D match to TRBD1 (6 bases). V was clipped by 4 bases and J by 1 base, with 12 bases between them. Germline CDR1 is KGHSH and CDR2 is LQKENI. The CDR3 extends over 15 amino acids. Based on the CDR3 plus reference TRBV18 and TRBJ2-3, the full variable domain is NAGVMQNPRHLVRRRGQEARLRCSPMKGHSHVYWYRQLPEEGLKFMVYLQKENIIDESGMPKERFSAEFPKEGPSILRIQQVVRGDSAAYFCASSRWAGGTDTQYFGPGTRLTVL.

J is TRBJ2-1 and V is TRBV2, with a possible D match to TRBD2 (5 bases). This CDR3 is built from 14 residues. Germline V CDR1 and CDR2: SNHLY, FYNNEI. V shed 8 bases and J shed 3 bases, with 14 bases lying between them. CDR3: CASPGGALYNEQFF. CDR3 bases: TGTGCCAGCCCTGGAGGCGCCCTCTACAATGAGCAGTTCTTC.

This clone has only one observation. The rearrangement uses TRBV19 and TRBJ1-5, with D maybe TRBD1 (6 bases). V was cut by 1 base and J by 6 bases, with 13 bases left in between. The CDR3 is 15 residues long. Germline lookup yields CDR1 LNHDA and CDR2 SQIVND (reference sequence). The CDR3 bases are TGTGCCAGTAGTATAGGAGGGCAGGGGACTCAGCCCCAGCATTTT. Its protein product is CASSIGGQGTQPQHF.

This chain uses TRBV12-3 or TRBV12-4 with TRBJ2-1; D possibly uses TRBD1 or TRBD2 (5 bases each). The CDR3 is 13 residues long. Trimming removed 6 bases at V and 5 bases at J, with 11 bases between. The chain's CDR3 is CASSRDGHNEQFF. DNA of the CDR3: TGTGCCAGCAGCCGGGACGGACACAATGAGCAGTTCTTC.

J is TRBJ1-2 and V is TRBV5-1, with 10 bases aligning to TRBD1. The trim removed 6 bases at V and 7 bases at J, leaving 9 bases unmatched. Germline V gene lookup returns CDR1 SGHRS and CDR2 YFSETQ. CDR3 length equals 14 residues. The CDR3 protein is CASNPTGGASGYTF. The CDR3 DNA reads TGCGCCAGCAACCCGACAGGGGGCGCATCTGGCTACACCTTC.

The chain recombines TRBV5-1 with TRBJ2-3, with unresolved D. CDR1 and CDR2 (germline): SGHRS, YFSETQ. V lost 1 base to trimming and J lost 5 bases, with 5 bases between them. The CDR3 runs to 12 residues. Written as DNA, the CDR3 is TGCGCCAGCAGCTTGAGGGAAGATACGCAGTATTTT. It translates to CASSLREDTQYF.

This chain connects TRBV14 to TRBJ2-7; a possible D gene is TRBD1 (5 bases). The CDR3 is 16 amino acids. Between the trimmed V and J ends, which lost 4 bases and 0 bases, there was a span of 16 bases. Germline values: CDR1 SGHDN, CDR2 FVKESK. In nucleotides, the CDR3 is TGTGCCAGCAGCCGACAGATTCCACCCACCTCCTACGAGCAGTACTTC. This translates into CASSRQIPPTSYEQYF.

The DNA for the CDR3 is TGTGCCATAACAGGGGGGAACACTGAAGCTTTCTTT. Residues: CAITGGNTEAFF. The chain combines TRBV19 with TRBJ1-1; 8 bases map to TRBD1. The CDR3 is made up of 12 amino acids. Germline trimming cut 10 bases from V and 1 base from J; bases unmatched to any gene: 2. Germline V gene lookup returns CDR1 LNHDA and CDR2 SQIVND (reference sequence).

Details on this clone: The sample holds other DNA sequences that translate to the same CDR3. The rearrangement joins TRBV19 to TRBJ1-1; D possibly corresponds to TRBD1 (5 bases). The CDR3 has 13 amino acids. Trimming stripped 3 bases from V and 4 bases from J, with 9 bases between. The germline V gene encodes CDR1 LNHDA and CDR2 SQIVND (reference sequence). The CDR3 DNA follows: TGTGCCAGTAGTATGGGGGGTGGCACTGAAGCTTTCTTT. It translates to CASSMGGGTEAFF.

The chain links TRBV6-2 or TRBV6-3 to TRBJ1-2; D gene unclear. Germline CDR1 is MNHEY and CDR2 is SVGEGT. CDR3 length equals 13 residues. V was pared by 6 bases and J by 4 bases, with 12 bases between. CDR3 residues: CASSPGLTYGYTF. CDR3 DNA: TGTGCCAGCAGCCCCGGACTGACCTATGGCTACACCTTC.

The chain has TRBV18 and TRBJ2-5; D may be TRBD2 (6 bases). V lost 2 bases and J lost 5, with 12 bases in between. The CDR3 has 14 residues. Germline CDR1 and CDR2: KGHSH and LQKENI. The CDR3 reads CASSPRRVGETQYF. CDR3 DNA sequence: TGTGCCAGCTCACCAAGGAGGGTTGGGGAGACCCAGTACTTC.

The chain carries TRBV29-1 and TRBJ2-1; D call uncertain. The CDR3 runs 12 residues. In germline, CDR1 is SQVTM, CDR2 ANQGSEA. V was cut by 5 bases and J by 8 bases, with 13 bases left in between. For the CDR3, the DNA is TGCAGCGTTAAACTTCTAAATCATGAGCAGTTCTTC. As protein: CSVKLLNHEQFF.

The chain employs TRBV7-3 and TRBJ2-1; D is uncertain. Trimming shortened V by 5 bases and J by 1 base, and 21 bases separated the two germline ends. The CDR3 consists of 18 residues. The germline V gene encodes CDR1 SGHTA and CDR2 FQGTGA. CDR3 in amino acids: CASSKLRNAFGSYNEQFF. DNA of the CDR3: TGTGCCAGCAGCAAACTGCGCAATGCCTTTGGTTCCTACAATGAGCAGTTCTTC.

The V and J genes are TRBV19 and TRBJ1-1; tentatively, D is TRBD1 (6 bases). The germline CDR1 and CDR2 sequences are LNHDA and SQIVND (reference sequence). This CDR3 is built from 13 residues. V was clipped by 5 bases and J by 9 bases, with 16 bases between them. In nucleotides, the CDR3 is TGTGCCAGTAGTCCCGTTGGACAGTCGAAAGCTTTCTTT. Protein sequence: CASSPVGQSKAFF.

V is TRBV27 and J is TRBJ1-6, with D unclear. CDR1 is MNHEY and CDR2 is SMNVEV in the germline V gene (reference sequence). Trimming pared 5 bases from V and 13 bases from J, leaving 12 bases between. This CDR3 is built from 12 residues. As DNA, the CDR3 is TGTGCCAGCAGTCATGTAGGGTTCCCCCTCCACTTT. It encodes CASSHVGFPLHF.

The rearrangement joins TRBV5-1 to TRBJ2-6; 9 bases map to TRBD1. The CDR3 loop spans 20 amino acids. V was clipped by 4 bases and J by 2 bases; unmatched bases: 16. Per the germline V gene, CDR1 is SGHRS and CDR2 is YFSETQ. CDR3 loop: CASSPVGGTGTTAGANVLTF. CDR3 nucleotides: TGCGCCAGCAGCCCGGTAGGTGGGACAGGGACCACGGCTGGGGCCAACGTCCTGACTTTC. The full variable domain, rest sourced from reference TRBV5-1 and TRBJ2-6, is KAGVTQTPRYLIKTRGQQVTLSCSPISGHRSVSWYQQTPGQGLQFLFEYFSETQRNKGNFPGRFSGRQFSNSRSEMNVSTLELGDSALYLCASSPVGGTGTTAGANVLTFGAGSRLTVL.

The chain uses TRBV5-1 and TRBJ2-7, with 8 bases lining up with TRBD1. This CDR3 comprises 14 residues. V lost 0 bases to trimming and J lost 5 bases; unmatched junction nucleotides: 4. Germline lookup yields CDR1 SGHRS and CDR2 YFSETQ. CDR3 protein: CASSLGQGAHEQYF. The CDR3 region has the DNA TGCGCCAGCAGCTTGGGCCAGGGGGCCCACGAGCAGTACTTC.

This rearrangement joins TRBV10-2 to TRBJ2-1; D gene unclear. Trimming pared 8 bases from V and 1 base from J, leaving 9 bases between. Germline V gene sequence: CDR1 WSHSY, CDR2 SAAADI. This CDR3 has 13 residues. This CDR3 reads CASAPRSYNEQFF. The CDR3 region has the DNA TGCGCCAGCGCCCCCAGGTCCTACAATGAGCAGTTCTTC.

This rearrangement joins TRBV19 to TRBJ2-1; 13 bases agree with TRBD2. Germline assignment: CDR1 LNHDA and CDR2 SQIVND (reference sequence). This CDR3 has 13 residues. Trimming took 10 bases from V and 9 from J; bases not matched to a gene: 6. The chain's CDR3 is CATWTSGRGEQFF. CDR3 nucleotide sequence: TGTGCCACCTGGACTAGCGGGAGAGGTGAGCAGTTCTTC.

The CDR3 DNA sequence: TGCAGCGTTGTTGGAGGGGACATAAACAATGAGCAGTTCTTC. This codes for CSVVGGDINNEQFF. This chain uses TRBV29-1 with TRBJ2-1; D is possibly TRBD1 or TRBD2 (6 bases each). Germline V lookup: CDR1 SQVTM, CDR2 ANQGSEA. The V gene lost 4 bases and the J gene lost 5 bases, with 15 bases spanning the gap. The CDR3 is 14 amino acids.

This clone was seen a single time. The chain carries TRBV7-9 and TRBJ2-1; D gene ambiguous. Trimming removed 7 bases from V and 5 bases from J, with 15 bases in between. The germline V gene has CDR1 SEHNR and CDR2 FQNEAQ (reference sequence). The CDR3 contains 14 residues. The CDR3 sequence is CASTLTPDNNEQFF. CDR3 bases: TGTGCCAGCACCCTTACCCCAGATAACAATGAGCAGTTCTTC.